Presented here are 24 T cell receptor beta chains from one specimen sequenced in a study of regulatory and conventional T cells in RAG deficiency. TCRdb's table, derived via immunoSEQ multiplex PCR, lists solely in-frame clones and lacks some. The table records about 12,000 clones, around 94% of them present only once. Conventional CD4+ T cells were sorted from blood as CD25-low CD127-high cells. This sample also belongs to another study, concerning regulatory T cells. Turning to that study: The PCR used 52 TRBV and 13 TRBJ primers.

Material: CD4+ effector T cells sorted from blood. The receptors were gathered from a human donor in good health.

This chain joins TRBV19 and TRBJ2-1; 9 bases map to TRBD1. CDR1 and CDR2 (germline): LNHDA, SQIVND (reference sequence). The CDR3 covers 12 residues. The J segment lost 12 bases and the V segment lost 6 bases, leaving 6 bases of the junction unmatched. The CDR3 reads CASRGQGIRQFF. The CDR3 DNA reads TGTGCCAGTAGAGGACAGGGGATCAGGCAGTTCTTC. Looking up the rest from reference TRBV19 and TRBJ2-1 gives the full variable domain: DGGITQSPKYLFRKEGQNVTLSCEQNLNHDAMYWYRQDPGQGLRLIYYSQIVNDFQKGDIAEGYSVSREKKESFPLTVTSAQKNPTAFYLCASRGQGIRQFFGPGTRLTVL.

The table lists this clone with a count of one. This chain joins TRBV6-5 and TRBJ1-2; 10 bases line up with TRBD1. Germline V gene data show CDR1 as MNHEY and CDR2 as SVGAGI. CDR3 length equals 13 residues. The J segment lost 14 bases and the V segment lost 4 bases, leaving 10 bases of the junction unmatched. The CDR3 loop is CASSLGQGVGWTF. The CDR3 DNA reads TGTGCCAGCAGTTTAGGACAGGGGGTAGGGTGGACCTTC.

The chain combines TRBV10-1 with TRBJ2-1; TRBD1 matches 11 bases. Germline assignment: CDR1 WNHNN and CDR2 SYGVQD (reference sequence). Trimming took 1 base from V and 9 from J; bases not matched to a gene: 8. This CDR3 is built from 16 residues. The CDR3 region is CASSELGQGAFGEQFF. CDR3 nucleotide sequence: TGCGCCAGCAGTGAGTTAGGACAGGGGGCCTTCGGTGAGCAGTTCTTC.

This chain uses TRBV10-2 with TRBJ1-6, with D perhaps TRBD1 (6 bases). Deletions cut 3 bases from V and 7 bases from J, with 16 bases between. The CDR3 consists of 16 residues. Germline-derived CDR1 and CDR2 are WSHSY and SAAADI. The CDR3 sequence is CASSEIRGFSNSPLHF. DNA for the CDR3: TGCGCCAGCAGTGAAATCAGGGGATTCAGCAATTCACCCCTCCACTTT.

This clone was detected once. The chain is built from TRBV4-1 and TRBJ2-1; perhaps TRBD2 as D (7 bases). CDR1 MGHRA and CDR2 YSYEKL come from the germline V gene. The CDR3 consists of 17 residues. Trimming stripped 1 base from V and 4 bases from J, with 17 bases between. CDR3 sequence: CASSQVGGRGPYNEQFF. CDR3 sequence (DNA): TGCGCCAGCAGCCAAGTTGGTGGGCGGGGGCCTTACAATGAGCAGTTCTTC.

The chain links TRBV11-2 to TRBJ1-2; D ambiguous. The CDR3 covers 13 residues. Germline CDR1 reads SGHAT; CDR2 reads FQNNGV. Trimming took 4 bases from V and 4 from J, leaving 10 bases between them. This chain's CDR3 is CASSSGGSYGYTF. The CDR3 DNA follows: TGTGCCAGCAGCTCCGGAGGCTCCTATGGCTACACCTTC.

This rearrangement joins TRBV5-6 to TRBJ1-3; D remains ambiguous. Looked up from germline, CDR1 is SGHDT and CDR2 is YYEEEE. The CDR3 has 16 residues. V was pared by 2 bases and J by 0 bases, with 12 bases between. The CDR3 region has the DNA TGTGCCAGCAGCTTCCTACAGCAAAACTCTGGAAACACCATATATTTT. Translation: CASSFLQQNSGNTIYF.

The CDR3 region is CASSWGLAGTGTGELFF. The CDR3 nucleotides read TGTGCCAGCAGCTGGGGACTAGCGGGAACGGGCACCGGGGAGCTGTTTTTT. The J gene is TRBJ2-2, the V gene TRBV5-6; the match to TRBD2 covers 13 bases. Germline V gene lookup returns CDR1 SGHDT and CDR2 YYEEEE. V was clipped by 3 bases and J by 4 bases; unmatched bases: 6. CDR3 length: 17 residues.

Note on this clone: One end of the junction varies from germline; a read error may be responsible. The rearrangement joins TRBV2 to TRBJ1-5; 8 nucleotides line up with TRBD1. Per the germline V gene, CDR1 is SNHLY and CDR2 is FYNNEI. The CDR3 length is 14 residues. The CDR3 sequence is CAGSQTGDGQPQHF. CDR3 coding DNA: TGTGCCGGCAGCCAGACAGGGGACGGGCAGCCCCAGCATTTT.

This chain uses TRBV7-2 with TRBJ1-2, with D tentatively TRBD1 (6 bases). V lost 5 bases to trimming and J lost 8 bases, with 21 bases between them. This CDR3 has 15 amino acids. Germline V gene lookup returns CDR1 SGHTA and CDR2 FQGNSA. The CDR3 sequence is CASSLRTAGASGYTF. The CDR3 nucleotides read TGTGCCAGCAGCCTCCGGACAGCAGGGGCTTCGGGCTACACCTTC.

The genes are TRBV30 and TRBJ1-1; D is perhaps TRBD1 (6 bases). V was pared by 2 bases and J by 1 base, with 8 bases between. There are 13 residues in the CDR3. Germline V gene sequence: CDR1 GTSNPN, CDR2 SVGIG (reference sequence). In DNA, the CDR3 is TGTGCCTGGAGTTTACAGGGGAACACTGAAGCTTTCTTT. It codes for CAWSLQGNTEAFF. Full variable domain (rest looked up from reference TRBV30 and TRBJ1-1): SQTIHQWPATLVQPVGSPLSLECTVEGTSNPNLYWYRQAAGRGLQLLFYSVGIGQISSEVPQNLSASRPQDRQFILSSKKLLLSDSGFYLCAWSLQGNTEAFFGQGTRLTVV.

This clone turned up a few times. V and J are TRBV9 and TRBJ1-2, with 12 positions matching TRBD1. The CDR3 length is 15 residues. Germline assignment: CDR1 SGDLS and CDR2 YYNGEE. V lost 2 bases and J lost 4; bases outside the gene matches: 3. This CDR3 reads CASSVGGQGAYGYTF. CDR3 DNA: TGTGCCAGCAGCGTGGGGGGACAGGGGGCCTATGGCTACACCTTC. The whole variable domain, remainder taken from reference TRBV9 and TRBJ1-2, is DSGVTQTPKHLITATGQRVTLRCSPRSGDLSVYWYQQSLDQGLQFLIQYYNGEERAKGNILERFSAQQFPDLHSELNLSSLELGDSALYFCASSVGGQGAYGYTFGSGTRLTVV.

The chain combines TRBV29-1 with TRBJ1-4, with a possible D match to TRBD1 (6 bases). CDR3 length: 14 residues. V lost 7 bases to trimming and J lost 0 bases, with 12 bases between them. Per the germline V gene, CDR1 is SQVTM and CDR2 is ANQGSEA. This CDR3 is CSDKTGSTNEKLFF. CDR3 sequence (DNA): TGCAGCGACAAGACAGGCTCAACTAATGAAAAACTGTTTTTT.

This chain connects TRBV21-1 to TRBJ2-1; the DNA was not used to check the table's D call, TRBD1. TRBV21-1 has pseudogene status. The CDR3 runs to 11 residues. The CDR3 loop reads CASSNQGEQFF. The CDR3 DNA reads as TGTGCCAGCAGCAACCAGGGTGAGCAGTTCTTC.

The sample holds one count of this clone. Its ends do not fully match the called genes, so a read error is possible. This chain connects TRBV7-7 to TRBJ2-1; either TRBD1 or TRBD2 may fit D (8 bases each). Germline loops: CDR1 SSHAT, CDR2 FNYEAQ (reference sequence). The CDR3 contains 16 residues. The CDR3 spells CASSLAGTGTYNEQFF. CDR3 in DNA: TGTGCTAGCAGCTTAGCGGGGACAGGAACCTACAATGAGCAGTTCTTC.

Here the CDR3 DNA reads TGTGCCAGCAGCCCCGGACAGCCGGGGGACAATGAGCAGTTCTTC. Its protein product is CASSPGQPGDNEQFF. This chain joins TRBV7-9 and TRBJ2-1; the D call may be TRBD1 or TRBD2 (6 bases each). V was trimmed by 5 bases and J by 5 bases, leaving 16 bases between them. This CDR3 has 15 amino acids. Germline values: CDR1 SEHNR, CDR2 FQNEAQ (reference sequence).

The V call is TRBV6-5, the J call TRBJ1-5, with D possibly TRBD1 on 5 matching bases. The CDR3 is made up of 15 amino acids. Germline V gives CDR1 MNHEY, CDR2 SVGAGI. Trimming took 5 bases from V and 6 from J, leaving 17 bases between them. CDR3 in amino acids: CASSGGSVRGQPQHF. The CDR3 bases are TGTGCCAGCAGTGGGGGGTCTGTGCGGGGTCAGCCCCAGCATTTT.

The V gene is TRBV28, the J gene TRBJ2-7, with D perhaps matching TRBD1 (6 bases). This CDR3 contains 14 residues. With 4 bases removed from V and 2 bases from J, the gap between germline ends came to 12 bases. Germline V gene sequence: CDR1 MDHEN, CDR2 SYDVKM. The CDR3 bases are TGTGCCAGCAGTTCCCAACAGGGTACCTACGAGCAGTACTTC. Translating it yields CASSSQQGTYEQYF.

The V gene is TRBV4-1, the J gene TRBJ1-4, with a possible D match to TRBD1 (6 bases). Germline CDR1 reads MGHRA; CDR2 reads YSYEKL. This CDR3 region has 13 residues. With 4 bases removed from V and 8 bases from J, the gap between germline ends came to 11 bases. CDR3 in DNA: TGCGCCAGCAGCCTAGGGGGTAGGGAAAAACTGTTTTTT. This gives the protein CASSLGGREKLFF.

This rearrangement joins TRBV19 to TRBJ2-7, with D hard to call. Germline V gives CDR1 LNHDA, CDR2 SQIVND (reference sequence). V was trimmed by 3 bases and J by 2 bases, leaving 11 bases between them. CDR3 size: 14 residues. CDR3 protein: CASSITQSTYEQYF. CDR3 sequence (DNA): TGTGCCAGTAGTATTACCCAGAGTACCTACGAGCAGTACTTC.

The V call is TRBV5-1, the J call TRBJ2-1, with TRBD2 matching 9 bases. CDR3 length: 13 residues. V lost 5 bases, J lost 3 bases, and 0 bases stayed unmatched. Looked up from germline, CDR1 is SGHRS and CDR2 is YFSETQ. CDR3 loop: CASSSGSYNEQFF. The CDR3 DNA follows: TGCGCCAGCAGTAGCGGGAGCTACAATGAGCAGTTCTTC.

The chain employs TRBV7-8 and TRBJ2-7, with 8 nucleotides matching TRBD1. The germline V gene encodes CDR1 SGHVS and CDR2 FQNEAQ. This CDR3 comprises 15 residues. J gave up 5 bases and V 5 bases, and 11 bases lay outside the gene matches. The CDR3 region is CASSPRTGIVHEQYF. The CDR3 DNA follows: TGTGCCAGCAGCCCACGGACAGGGATTGTTCACGAGCAGTACTTC.

The chain couples TRBV5-1 to TRBJ1-2, with TRBD1 as a possible D gene (6 bases). V was pared by 4 bases and J by 8 bases, with 21 bases between. The CDR3 spans 15 residues. Per the germline V gene, CDR1 is SGHRS and CDR2 is YFSETQ. Here the CDR3 reads CASSGITTGSAGYTF. In nucleotides, the CDR3 is TGCGCCAGCAGCGGAATAACAACAGGGTCGGCGGGCTACACCTTC.

The J gene is TRBJ2-5, the V gene TRBV5-1; 8 bases match TRBD2. The germline CDR1 and CDR2 sequences are SGHRS and YFSETQ. V dropped 0 bases and J dropped 4; count of bases not matched to a gene: 8. The CDR3 is 16 amino acids. CDR3 sequence: CASSLDLVTSGETQYF. For the CDR3, the DNA is TGCGCCAGCAGCTTGGACCTGGTCACTAGCGGAGAGACCCAGTACTTC.